This T cell receptor (beta chain) emerged from a study of blood T cell repertoires in COVID-19. For the study at large: Researchers got acute and convalescent COVID-19 samples from the United States, Italy and Spain. T cells, B-cell-depleted T cells, or PBMCs provided the cDNA or gDNA that served as material.

As handled by the study authors: Amplifying reference gene primers gave estimates of nucleated cell counts. Sequencing was performed with immunoSEQ multiplex PCR; in TCRdb, only in-frame clones are kept and a portion is missing. D and trimming come from the DNA, and the V and J calls and clone size come from that table. Seen here are some 270,000 clones, 80% to 90% observed once, and the top ten hold 9.5% to 11%. The CDR3 spans 13 residues. V lost 1 base and J 8 bases, leaving 11 bases between the germline ends. The germline gives CDR1 LNHNV, CDR2 YYDKDF (reference sequence). The source material was peripheral blood. V usage is TRBV15 and J usage is TRBJ1-1, with D unresolved. This receptor was identified in a woman between 65 and 79 years old with acute or convalescent COVID-19. CDR3 DNA: TGTGCCACCAGCAGAGGGGGAGGATTAGAAGCTTTCTTT. Encoded protein: CATSRGGGLEAFF.